The 30 T cell receptor beta chains below were found in one sample sequenced in a study of T cell responses to AZD1222 COVID-19 vaccine. Assay: immunoSEQ multiplex PCR; the TCRdb copy retains only in-frame clones and omits some. Here the sample spans about 160,000 clones, approximately 93% being singletons. The input for sequencing was peripheral blood, taken on day 0 of AZD1222 vaccination. The receptors originated from an adult in good health.

This chain uses TRBV27 with TRBJ1-1, with D maybe TRBD1 (6 bases). V was clipped by 7 bases and J by 7 bases, with 16 bases between them. Germline V gene lookup returns CDR1 MNHEY and CDR2 SMNVEV (reference sequence). This CDR3 comprises 13 residues. The CDR3 region is CASTNRERGEAFF. The CDR3 region has the DNA TGTGCCAGCACCAACAGGGAGAGAGGTGAAGCTTTCTTT.

The chain joins TRBV4-1 to TRBJ2-3; D might be TRBD1 or TRBD2, each matching 5 bases. V shed 2 bases and J shed 2 bases, with 17 bases lying between them. CDR3 length equals 17 residues. Germline values: CDR1 MGHRA, CDR2 YSYEKL. Here the CDR3 reads CASSQRFLSGLTDTQYF. The CDR3 DNA reads as TGCGCCAGCAGCCAAAGATTCCTTTCGGGGCTCACAGATACGCAGTATTTT.

This chain connects TRBV10-3 to TRBJ1-6, with a possible D match to TRBD1 (5 bases). The germline CDR1 and CDR2 sequences are ENHRY and SYGVKD. The CDR3 sequence is 16 residues long. V was clipped by 1 base and J by 5 bases, with 12 bases between them. Here the CDR3 reads CAISELGVGDNSPLHF. The CDR3, as DNA: TGTGCCATCAGTGAGTTGGGGGTAGGGGATAATTCACCCCTCCACTTT.

The rearrangement uses TRBV18 and TRBJ1-1; maybe TRBD1 (5 bases). Trimming cost V 4 bases and J 7 bases, with 13 bases left between them. CDR1 is KGHSH and CDR2 is LQKENI in the germline V gene. This CDR3 has 13 amino acids. This chain's CDR3 is CASSQGEDNEAFF. The CDR3 DNA is TGTGCCAGCTCACAAGGGGAGGACAATGAAGCTTTCTTT.

The V call is TRBV27, the J call TRBJ2-7; 8 bases are shared with TRBD1. CDR3 size: 13 residues. The ends lost 7 bases at V and 5 bases at J; junction bases unmatched: 7. Germline V gene data show CDR1 as MNHEY and CDR2 as SMNVEV (reference sequence). CDR3 bases: TGTGCCAGCACCGCGGACAGGGTTCACGAGCAGTACTTC. It specifies CASTADRVHEQYF.

For the CDR3, the DNA is TGTGCCCCTAAAACTTGGGGGGAGACCCAGTACTTC. This translates into CAPKTWGETQYF. J is TRBJ2-5 and V is TRBV19; D could derive from TRBD1 or TRBD2 (5 bases each). The V end lost 11 bases, the J end lost 5 bases, and 15 bases lay between the germline ends. The CDR3 has 12 residues. Per germline, CDR1 LNHDA and CDR2 SQIVND (reference sequence).

V usage is TRBV4-2 and J usage is TRBJ1-2, with unresolved D. The CDR3 extends over 16 amino acids. With 0 bases removed from V and 1 base from J, the gap between germline ends came to 12 bases. Germline loops: CDR1 LGHNA, CDR2 YNFKEQ. Here the CDR3 DNA reads TGTGCCAGCAGCCAAGATAGAACAGCCATTAACTATGGCTACACCTTC. It codes for CASSQDRTAINYGYTF.

V gene TRBV4-3 combines with J gene TRBJ1-6; no firm D call. The CDR3 covers 16 residues. The germline V gene encodes CDR1 LGHNA and CDR2 YSLEER. Deletions cut 3 bases from V and 9 bases from J, with 18 bases between. The CDR3 region is CASSQLISGGGSPLHF. CDR3 coding DNA: TGCGCCAGCAGCCAGCTTATCTCCGGAGGAGGTTCACCCCTCCACTTT.

The rearrangement uses TRBV2 and TRBJ1-4; 7 nucleotides agree with TRBD1. J gave up 5 bases and V 9 bases, and 6 bases lay outside the gene matches. Looked up from germline, CDR1 is SNHLY and CDR2 is FYNNEI. The CDR3 runs 13 residues. The CDR3 protein is CASHRDRNEKLFF. DNA for the CDR3: TGTGCCAGTCACCGGGACAGAAATGAAAAACTGTTTTTT. The complete variable domain, with remaining parts taken from reference TRBV2 and TRBJ1-4, reads EPEVTQTPSHQVTQMGQEVILRCVPISNHLYFYWYRQILGQKVEFLVSFYNNEISEKSEIFDDQFSVERPDGSNFTLKIRSTKLEDSAMYFCASHRDRNEKLFFGSGTQLSVL.

In DNA form, the CDR3 reads TGTGCCACCAGCAGAGATGAACACAATGAGCAGTTCTTC. Translation gives CATSRDEHNEQFF. The rearrangement joins TRBV15 to TRBJ2-1; D ambiguous. From germline, CDR1 is LNHNV and CDR2 YYDKDF (reference sequence). CDR3 length equals 13 residues. Between the trimmed V and J ends, which lost 0 bases and 5 bases, there was a span of 5 bases.

CDR3 loop: CASSLRTGHEKLFF. CDR3 bases: TGTGCCAGCAGCCTACGGACAGGGCATGAAAAACTGTTTTTT. The genes are TRBV3-1 (or the pseudogene TRBV3-2) and TRBJ1-4, with 8 bases fitting TRBD1. Trimming removed 4 bases from V and 6 bases from J; junction bases left unmatched: 4. This CDR3 region has 14 residues. The germline gives CDR1 LGHDT, CDR2 YNNKEL (reference sequence).

The chain combines TRBV7-9 with TRBJ1-1; D gene unclear. V gave up 2 bases and J gave up 7 bases, with 11 bases separating them. Germline CDR1 reads SEHNR; CDR2 reads FQNEAQ (reference sequence). The CDR3 is 13 residues long. The CDR3 DNA reads TGTGCCAGCAGCTTAATGGACCCAGGTGAAGCTTTCTTT. Residues: CASSLMDPGEAFF.

The rearrangement uses TRBV15 and TRBJ2-7; 7 positions agree with TRBD1. Germline V gene lookup returns CDR1 LNHNV and CDR2 YYDKDF (reference sequence). V shed 2 bases, J shed 2 bases, and the junction held 6 bases outside the gene matches. The CDR3 is 15 residues long. CDR3: CATSRPGTETYEQYF. In DNA, the CDR3 is TGTGCCACCAGCAGACCAGGGACAGAGACCTACGAGCAGTACTTC.

The genes are TRBV13 and TRBJ1-2; D gene unclear. Per germline, CDR1 PRHDT and CDR2 FYEKMQ (reference sequence). This CDR3 region has 14 residues. The V end was cut by 6 bases, the J end by 0 bases, with 11 bases between. CDR3 bases: TGTGCCAGCAGAGAAGGAATCGCTAACTATGGCTACACCTTC. Translating gives CASREGIANYGYTF.

This chain connects TRBV11-2 to TRBJ2-3; no clear D. CDR3 length equals 14 residues. The germline V gene has CDR1 SGHAT and CDR2 FQNNGV. V was shortened by 3 bases and J by 2 bases, with 9 bases between the two germline ends. For the CDR3, the DNA is TGTGCCAGCAGCTTGCGACTTACCACAGATACGCAGTATTTT. Amino acid sequence: CASSLRLTTDTQYF.

The V call is TRBV5-1, the J call TRBJ2-3, with D perhaps matching TRBD1 or TRBD2 (6 bases each). The CDR3 has 16 amino acids. V lost 2 bases to trimming and J lost 0 bases, with 13 bases between them. Germline V gives CDR1 SGHRS, CDR2 YFSETQ. The CDR3: CASSFGGTFSTDTQYF. In DNA form, the CDR3 reads TGCGCCAGCAGCTTCGGAGGGACATTTAGCACAGATACGCAGTATTTT.

The CDR3 nucleotides are TGTGCCAGTAGAATGGGGACGAACACTGAAGCTTTCTTT. It is translated as CASRMGTNTEAFF. The genes are TRBV19 and TRBJ1-1; possible D gene TRBD1, 5 bases. CDR3 size: 13 residues. The germline CDR1 and CDR2 sequences are LNHDA and SQIVND (reference sequence). V gave up 6 bases and J gave up 1 base, with 9 bases separating them.

The chain recombines TRBV10-2 with TRBJ1-1; D not resolved. Germline CDR1 reads WSHSY; CDR2 reads SAAADI. V lost 6 bases, J lost 2 bases, and 4 bases lay in between. The CDR3 extends over 11 amino acids. The CDR3 loop reads CASRTNTEAFF. The CDR3 region has the DNA TGCGCCAGCAGGACCAACACTGAAGCTTTCTTT.

The DNA for the CDR3 is TGCGCCAGGGAAAGGAAGGGAGAAATACTATCCTCCTACAATGAGCAGTTCTTC. Translated: CARERKGEILSSYNEQFF. This chain links TRBV10-1 with TRBJ2-1, with D maybe TRBD2 (5 bases). The CDR3 runs to 18 residues. Trimming removed 9 bases at V and 0 bases at J, with 24 bases between. Germline lookup yields CDR1 WNHNN and CDR2 SYGVQD (reference sequence).

The V gene is TRBV11-3, the J gene TRBJ2-2; no clear D. V lost 0 bases and J lost 7, with 12 bases in between. This CDR3 has 15 amino acids. The germline V gene encodes CDR1 SGHNT and CDR2 YENEEA. The CDR3 sequence: CASSLDLAGSGELFF. The DNA for the CDR3 is TGTGCCAGCAGCTTAGATCTGGCCGGAAGCGGGGAGCTGTTTTTT.

Only one count was recorded for this clone. The chain employs TRBV24-1 and TRBJ1-5; no clear D gene. The CDR3 has 15 amino acids. The V end lost 2 bases, the J end lost 5 bases, and 12 bases lay between the germline ends. Germline CDR1 KGHDR, CDR2 SFDVKD. The CDR3 bases are TGTGCCACCAGTGATTCGCGACGGGGATATCAGCCCCAGCATTTT. It yields the protein CATSDSRRGYQPQHF.

The rearrangement links TRBV27 to TRBJ1-3; no reliable D call. CDR3 length: 12 amino acids. From germline, CDR1 is MNHEY and CDR2 SMNVEV (reference sequence). V was shortened by 4 bases and J by 5 bases, with 6 bases between the two germline ends. CDR3 sequence reads: CASSSDRNTIYF. The CDR3 region has the DNA TGTGCCAGCAGTTCCGACAGAAACACCATATATTTT.

The V call is TRBV5-1, the J call TRBJ1-1; no firm D call. CDR3 length equals 13 residues. Germline V gives CDR1 SGHRS, CDR2 YFSETQ. Trimming shortened V by 4 bases and J by 2 bases, and 9 bases separated the two germline ends. For the CDR3, the DNA is TGCGCCAGCAGCGTTGACCAAAACACTGAAGCTTTCTTT. This codes for CASSVDQNTEAFF.

J is TRBJ2-3 and V is TRBV7-3, with 9 bases identical to TRBD2. V shed 4 bases, J shed 3 bases, and the junction held 8 bases outside the gene matches. This CDR3 has 16 amino acids. Germline V lookup: CDR1 SGHTA, CDR2 FQGTGA. The CDR3 DNA reads as TGTGCCAGCAGCTCAAACCCGGGACTAGCTACAGATACGCAGTATTTT. This encodes CASSSNPGLATDTQYF. Filled out from reference TRBV7-3 and TRBJ2-3, the complete variable domain reads GAGVSQTPSNKVTEKGKYVELRCDPISGHTALYWYRQSLGQGPEFLIYFQGTGAADDSGLPNDRFFAVRPEGSVSTLKIQRTERGDSAVYLCASSSNPGLATDTQYFGPGTRLTVL.

The V gene is TRBV7-9, the J gene TRBJ2-1; D is ambiguous. V lost 5 bases and J lost 0, with 11 bases in between. CDR3 length: 15 residues. Germline V lookup: CDR1 SEHNR, CDR2 FQNEAQ (reference sequence). CDR3: CASSLSASSYNEQFF. In DNA form, the CDR3 reads TGTGCCAGCAGCCTATCCGCCAGCTCCTACAATGAGCAGTTCTTC. Full variable domain (outside the CDR3, taken from reference TRBV7-9 and TRBJ2-1): DTGVSQNPRHKITKRGQNVTFRCDPISEHNRLYWYRQTLGQGPEFLTYFQNEAQLEKSRLLSDRFSAERPKGSFSTLEIQRTEQGDSAMYLCASSLSASSYNEQFFGPGTRLTVL.

The CDR3 nucleotides are TGTGCCACTTCGACCGGGACAGCGAACACCGGGGAGCTGTTTTTT. The encoded protein is CATSTGTANTGELFF. This sequence joins TRBV19 and TRBJ2-2; 7 positions agree with TRBD1. The ends lost 10 bases at V and 0 bases at J; junction bases unmatched: 8. The CDR3 consists of 15 residues. The V gene's germline CDR1 is LNHDA and CDR2 SQIVND (reference sequence).

This rearrangement joins TRBV11-3 to TRBJ2-7, with D uncertain. V was trimmed by 0 bases and J by 2 bases, leaving 11 bases between them. This CDR3 has 15 residues. Germline V CDR1 and CDR2: SGHNT, YENEEA. This chain's CDR3 is CASSLDMQVTYEQYF. The CDR3 DNA reads as TGTGCCAGCAGCTTAGACATGCAGGTAACCTACGAGCAGTACTTC.

The table lists this clone with a count of one. V usage is TRBV18 and J usage is TRBJ1-5; D might be TRBD1 (6 bases). Germline V gene data show CDR1 as KGHSH and CDR2 as LQKENI. This CDR3 has 17 residues. The ends were cut back, 3 bases at V and 0 bases at J, with 15 bases in the middle. The CDR3, as DNA: TGTGCCAGCTCACCGTCACAGGGACAAACTAGCAATCAGCCCCAGCATTTT. It encodes CASSPSQGQTSNQPQHF.

The chain is built from TRBV5-4 and TRBJ1-1; tentative D call: TRBD1 (6 bases). Per germline, CDR1 SGHNT and CDR2 YYREEE (reference sequence). The CDR3 contains 17 residues. V lost 0 bases, J lost 4 bases, and 19 bases lay in between. The CDR3 here is CASSLETVGGIGTEAFF. In nucleotides, the CDR3 is TGTGCCAGCAGCTTGGAGACGGTAGGGGGTATTGGCACTGAAGCTTTCTTT.

V is TRBV19 and J is TRBJ1-1; no reliable D call. Looked up from germline, CDR1 is LNHDA and CDR2 is SQIVND (reference sequence). This CDR3 region has 12 residues. Trimming left V 8 bases short and J 1 base short, with 8 bases between. The CDR3, as DNA: TGTGCCAGTGGACCCAGGAACACTGAAGCTTTCTTT. Amino acid sequence: CASGPRNTEAFF.